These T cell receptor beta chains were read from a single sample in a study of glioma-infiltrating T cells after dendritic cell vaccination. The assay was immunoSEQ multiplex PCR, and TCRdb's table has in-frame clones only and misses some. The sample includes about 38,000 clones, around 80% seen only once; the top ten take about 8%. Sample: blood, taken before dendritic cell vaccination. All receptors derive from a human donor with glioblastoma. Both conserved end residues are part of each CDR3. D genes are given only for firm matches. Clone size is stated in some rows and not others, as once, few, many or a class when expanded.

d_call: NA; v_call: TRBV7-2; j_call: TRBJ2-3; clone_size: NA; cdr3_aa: CASSFGTGFTDTQYF; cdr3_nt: TGTGCCAGCAGCTTCGGGACTGGGTTCACAGATACGCAGTATTTT
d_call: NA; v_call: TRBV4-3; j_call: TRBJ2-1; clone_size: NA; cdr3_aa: CASSQDLYFEQFF; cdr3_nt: TGCGCCAGCAGCCAAGATCTTTACTTCGAGCAGTTCTTC
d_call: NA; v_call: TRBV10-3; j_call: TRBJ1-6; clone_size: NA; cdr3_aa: CAPRNSPLHF; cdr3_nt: TGTGCCCCCAGGAATTCACCCCTCCACTTT
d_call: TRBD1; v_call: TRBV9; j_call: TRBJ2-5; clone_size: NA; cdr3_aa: CASSVGGQQVSQETQYF; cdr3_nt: TGTGCCAGCAGCGTAGGGGGACAGCAAGTAAGCCAAGAGACCCAGTACTTC
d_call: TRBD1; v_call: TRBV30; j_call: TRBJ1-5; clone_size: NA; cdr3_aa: CAWSQDRSGQPQHF; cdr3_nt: TGTGCCTGGAGCCAGGACAGGTCGGGTCAGCCCCAGCATTTT
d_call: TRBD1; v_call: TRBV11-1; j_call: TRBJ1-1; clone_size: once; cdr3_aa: CASSLEGQVNTEAFF; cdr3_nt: TGTGCCAGCAGCTTAGAGGGACAGGTTAACACTGAAGCTTTCTTT
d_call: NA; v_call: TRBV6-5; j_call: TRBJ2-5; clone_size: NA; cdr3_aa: CASTRGDSKETQYF; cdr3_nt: TGTGCCAGCACCAGGGGAGACTCGAAAGAGACCCAGTACTTC
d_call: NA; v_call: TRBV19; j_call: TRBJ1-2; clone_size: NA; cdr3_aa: CASRQGGGNYGYTF; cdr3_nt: TGTGCCAGTAGACAGGGCGGGGGAAACTATGGCTACACCTTC
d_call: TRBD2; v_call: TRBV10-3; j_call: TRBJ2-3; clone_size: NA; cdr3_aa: CAISLAGGQSIDTQYF; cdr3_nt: TGTGCCATCAGTCTGGCGGGGGGGCAGAGCATCGATACGCAGTATTTT
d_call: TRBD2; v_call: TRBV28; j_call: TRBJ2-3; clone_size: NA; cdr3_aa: CASSLLAESTDTQYF; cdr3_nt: TGTGCCAGCAGTTTACTAGCGGAGAGCACAGATACGCAGTATTTT
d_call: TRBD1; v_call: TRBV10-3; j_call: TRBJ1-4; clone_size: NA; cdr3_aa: CAISATGATNEKLFF; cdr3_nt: TGTGCCATCAGTGCAACAGGGGCAACTAATGAAAAACTGTTTTTT
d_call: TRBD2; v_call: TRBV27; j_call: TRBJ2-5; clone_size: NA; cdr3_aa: CASSLRRGAQETQYF; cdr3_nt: TGTGCCAGCAGCCTAAGGCGGGGGGCCCAAGAGACCCAGTACTTC
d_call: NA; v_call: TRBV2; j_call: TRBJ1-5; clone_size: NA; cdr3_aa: CASSFEGGNQPQHF; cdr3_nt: TGTGCCAGCAGCTTCGAGGGGGGCAATCAGCCCCAGCATTTT
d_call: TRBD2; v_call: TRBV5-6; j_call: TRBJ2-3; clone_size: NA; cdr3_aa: CASSGGKGTRTDTQYF; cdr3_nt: TGTGCCAGCAGCGGGGGGAAAGGGACTAGGACAGATACGCAGTATTTT
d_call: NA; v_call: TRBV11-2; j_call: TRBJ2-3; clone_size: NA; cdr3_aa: CASSLQGSADTQYF; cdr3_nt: TGTGCCAGCAGCCTACAGGGTAGTGCAGATACGCAGTATTTT
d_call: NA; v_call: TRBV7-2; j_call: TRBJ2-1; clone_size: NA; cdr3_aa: CASSSTGSSERNEQFF; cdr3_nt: TGTGCCAGCAGCTCGACCGGGAGCTCAGAACGCAATGAGCAGTTCTTC
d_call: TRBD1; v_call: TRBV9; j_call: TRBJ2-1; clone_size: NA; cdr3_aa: CASSVGGTGGYNEQFF; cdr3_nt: TGTGCCAGCAGCGTAGGCGGGACAGGGGGTTATAATGAGCAGTTCTTC
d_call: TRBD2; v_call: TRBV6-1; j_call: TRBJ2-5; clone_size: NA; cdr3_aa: CASSELAGGQETQYF; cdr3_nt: TGTGCCAGCAGTGAACTAGCGGGGGGGCAAGAGACCCAGTACTTC